This T cell receptor (beta chain) was obtained from a study of blood T cells in healthy people across ages. Regarding the study as a whole: Naive CD4+ cell counts and diversity both ran higher in long-lived than in aged donors.

Note on this clonotype: What it binds is not known.

The people who gave samples were healthy Caucasians from Russia, aged about 6 to 95. The second PCR ran about 7 to 12 cycles with a sample-barcoded 5' primer and J-beta primers. Every single cDNA molecule received a tag from a template-switch adaptor with 12 random nucleotides. A single record per CDR3 protein comes from TCRdb applying MiXCR to the 5' RACE reads. This sample yields about 1.4 million distinct CDR3 sequences, of which approximately 59% are seen a single time; 6.7% belongs to the top ten. The V gene's germline CDR1 is MNHEY and CDR2 SMNVEV (reference sequence). Trimming took 6 bases from V and 6 from J, leaving 18 bases between them. There are 15 residues in the CDR3.

This sequence originates from a young man in good health. V gene TRBV27 combines with J gene TRBJ1-5, with D perhaps TRBD1 (5 bases). Sequencing was done on a sample of blood. The CDR3 loop reads CASRRTGGTSQPQHF. CDR3 coding DNA: TGTGCCAGCAGGAGGACGGGGGGGACCAGTCAGCCCCAGCATTTT.